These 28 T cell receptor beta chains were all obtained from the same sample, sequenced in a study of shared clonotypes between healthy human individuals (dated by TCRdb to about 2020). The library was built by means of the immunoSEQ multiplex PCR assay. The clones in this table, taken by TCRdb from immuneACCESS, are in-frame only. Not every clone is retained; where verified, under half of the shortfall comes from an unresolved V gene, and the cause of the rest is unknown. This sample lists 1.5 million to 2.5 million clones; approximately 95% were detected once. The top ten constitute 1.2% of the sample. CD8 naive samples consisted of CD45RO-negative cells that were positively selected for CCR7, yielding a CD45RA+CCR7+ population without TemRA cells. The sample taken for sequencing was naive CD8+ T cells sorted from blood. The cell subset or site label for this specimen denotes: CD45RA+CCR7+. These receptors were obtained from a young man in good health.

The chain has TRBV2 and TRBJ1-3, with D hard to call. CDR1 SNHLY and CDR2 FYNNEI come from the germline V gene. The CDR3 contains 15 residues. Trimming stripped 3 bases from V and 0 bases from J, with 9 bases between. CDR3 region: CASSDGGSSGNTIYF. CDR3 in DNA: TGTGCCAGCAGTGACGGCGGGAGCTCTGGAAACACCATATATTTT. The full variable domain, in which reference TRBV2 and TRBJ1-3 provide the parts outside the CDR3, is EPEVTQTPSHQVTQMGQEVILRCVPISNHLYFYWYRQILGQKVEFLVSFYNNEISEKSEIFDDQFSVERPDGSNFTLKIRSTKLEDSAMYFCASSDGGSSGNTIYFGEGSWLTVV.

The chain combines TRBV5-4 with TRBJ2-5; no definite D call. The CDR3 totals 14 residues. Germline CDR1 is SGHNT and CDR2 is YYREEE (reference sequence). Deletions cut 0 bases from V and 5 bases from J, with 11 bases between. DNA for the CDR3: TGTGCCAGCAGCTTGGCCGGCAGTTGGGAGACCCAGTACTTC. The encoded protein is CASSLAGSWETQYF.

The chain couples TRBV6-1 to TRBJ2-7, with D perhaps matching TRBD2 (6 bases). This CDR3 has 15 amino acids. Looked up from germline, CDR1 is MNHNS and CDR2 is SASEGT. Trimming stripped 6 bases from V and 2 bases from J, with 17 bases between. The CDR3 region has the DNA TGTGCCAGCAGCGGATATATAGCGGATACCTACGAGCAGTACTTC. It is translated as CASSGYIADTYEQYF.

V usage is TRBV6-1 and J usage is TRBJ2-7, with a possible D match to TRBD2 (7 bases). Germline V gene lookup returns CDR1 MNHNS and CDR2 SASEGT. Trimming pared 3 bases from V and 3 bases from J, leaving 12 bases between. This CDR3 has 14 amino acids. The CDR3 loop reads CASSEGGGLYEQYF. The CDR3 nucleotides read TGTGCCAGCAGTGAGGGAGGGGGTCTCTACGAGCAGTACTTC.

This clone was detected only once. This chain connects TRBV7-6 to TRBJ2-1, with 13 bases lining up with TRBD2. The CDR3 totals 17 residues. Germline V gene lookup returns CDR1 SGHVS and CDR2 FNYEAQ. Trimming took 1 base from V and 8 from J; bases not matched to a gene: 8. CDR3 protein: CASSLGGTSGNLYEQFF. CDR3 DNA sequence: TGTGCCAGCAGCTTAGGGGGGACTAGCGGGAATCTGTATGAGCAGTTCTTC.

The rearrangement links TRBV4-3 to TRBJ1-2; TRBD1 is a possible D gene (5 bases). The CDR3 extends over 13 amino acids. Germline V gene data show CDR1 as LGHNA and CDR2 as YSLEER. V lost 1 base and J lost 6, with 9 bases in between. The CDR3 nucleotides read TGCGCCAGCAGCCAAGGTGGGGGGGATGGCTACACCTTC. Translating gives CASSQGGGDGYTF.

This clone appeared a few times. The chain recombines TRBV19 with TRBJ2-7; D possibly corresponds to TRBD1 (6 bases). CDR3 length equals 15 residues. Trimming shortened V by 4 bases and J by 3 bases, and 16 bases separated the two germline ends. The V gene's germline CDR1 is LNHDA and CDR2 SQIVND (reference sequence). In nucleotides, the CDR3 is TGTGCCAGTAGTACGGACGGGACATACCACTACGAGCAGTACTTC. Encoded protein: CASSTDGTYHYEQYF.

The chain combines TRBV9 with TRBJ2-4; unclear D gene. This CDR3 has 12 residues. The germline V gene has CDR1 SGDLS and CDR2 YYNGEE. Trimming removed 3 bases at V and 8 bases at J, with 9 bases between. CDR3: CASSGDQDIQYF. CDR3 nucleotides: TGTGCCAGCAGCGGAGACCAAGACATTCAGTACTTC.

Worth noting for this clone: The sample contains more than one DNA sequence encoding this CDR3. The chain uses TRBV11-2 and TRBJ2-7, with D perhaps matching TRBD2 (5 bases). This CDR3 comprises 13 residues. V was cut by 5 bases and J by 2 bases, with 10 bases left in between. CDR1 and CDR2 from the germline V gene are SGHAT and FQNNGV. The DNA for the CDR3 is TGTGCCAGCAGCCGGGGTCAGACCTACGAGCAGTACTTC. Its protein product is CASSRGQTYEQYF.

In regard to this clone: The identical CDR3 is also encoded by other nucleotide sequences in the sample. This chain's CDR3 is CASSFSVQETQYF. The CDR3 DNA reads as TGTGCCAGCAGTTTTTCGGTCCAAGAGACCCAGTACTTC. This chain connects TRBV28 to TRBJ2-5, with D hard to call. CDR3 length equals 13 residues. V shed 3 bases and J shed 1 base, with 6 bases lying between them. From germline, CDR1 is MDHEN and CDR2 SYDVKM. The full variable domain, in which reference TRBV28 and TRBJ2-5 provide the parts outside the CDR3, is DVKVTQSSRYLVKRTGEKVFLECVQDMDHENMFWYRQDPGLGLRLIYFSYDVKMKEKGDIPEGYSVSREKKERFSLILESASTNQTSMYLCASSFSVQETQYFGPGTRLLVL.

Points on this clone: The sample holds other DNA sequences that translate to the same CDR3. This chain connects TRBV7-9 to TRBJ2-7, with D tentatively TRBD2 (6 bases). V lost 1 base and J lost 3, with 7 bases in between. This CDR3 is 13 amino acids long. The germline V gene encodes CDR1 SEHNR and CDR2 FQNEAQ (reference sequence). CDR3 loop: CASSLVGGYEQYF. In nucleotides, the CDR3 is TGTGCCAGCAGCTTAGTGGGGGGCTACGAGCAGTACTTC.

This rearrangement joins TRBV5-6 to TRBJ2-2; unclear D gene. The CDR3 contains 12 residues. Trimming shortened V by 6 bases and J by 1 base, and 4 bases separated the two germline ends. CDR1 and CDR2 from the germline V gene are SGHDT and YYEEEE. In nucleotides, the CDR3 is TGTGCCAGCAAAGAGAACACCGGGGAGCTGTTTTTT. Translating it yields CASKENTGELFF.

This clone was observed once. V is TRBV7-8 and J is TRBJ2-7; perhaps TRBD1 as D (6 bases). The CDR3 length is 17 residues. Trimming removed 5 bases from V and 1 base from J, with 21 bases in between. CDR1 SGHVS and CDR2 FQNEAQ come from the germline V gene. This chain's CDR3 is CASSPTPGTGPSYEQYF. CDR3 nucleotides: TGTGCCAGCAGCCCAACCCCCGGAACAGGGCCTTCCTACGAGCAGTACTTC.

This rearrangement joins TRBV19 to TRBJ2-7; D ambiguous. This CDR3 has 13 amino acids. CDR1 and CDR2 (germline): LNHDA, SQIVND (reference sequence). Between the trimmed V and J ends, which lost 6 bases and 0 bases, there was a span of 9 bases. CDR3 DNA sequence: TGTGCCAGTAGGGAACTGACCTCCTACGAGCAGTACTTC. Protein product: CASRELTSYEQYF.

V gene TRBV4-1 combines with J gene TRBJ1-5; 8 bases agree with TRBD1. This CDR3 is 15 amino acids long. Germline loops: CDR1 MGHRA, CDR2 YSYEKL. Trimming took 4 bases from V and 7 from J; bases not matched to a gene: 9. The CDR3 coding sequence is TGCGCCAGCAGCCCCTGGGCAGGGGGCCGACAGCCCCAGCATTTT. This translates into CASSPWAGGRQPQHF.

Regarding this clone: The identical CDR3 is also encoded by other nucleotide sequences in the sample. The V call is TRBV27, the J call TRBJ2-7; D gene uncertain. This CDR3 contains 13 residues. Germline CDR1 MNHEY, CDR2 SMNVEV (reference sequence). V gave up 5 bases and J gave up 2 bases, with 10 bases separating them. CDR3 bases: TGTGCCAGCAGTCTAGGAACCCCCTACGAGCAGTACTTC. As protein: CASSLGTPYEQYF.

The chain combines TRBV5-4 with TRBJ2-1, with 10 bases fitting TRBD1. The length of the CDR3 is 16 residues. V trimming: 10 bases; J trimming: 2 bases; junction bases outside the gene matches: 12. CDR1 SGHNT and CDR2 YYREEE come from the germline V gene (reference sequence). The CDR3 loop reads CAVFEDRGDPYNEQFF. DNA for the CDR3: TGTGCCGTCTTCGAGGACAGGGGGGACCCCTACAATGAGCAGTTCTTC. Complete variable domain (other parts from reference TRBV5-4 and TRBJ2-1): ETGVTQSPTHLIKTRGQQVTLRCSSQSGHNTVSWYQQALGQGPQFIFQYYREEENGRGNFPPRFSGLQFPNYSSELNVNALELDDSALYLCAVFEDRGDPYNEQFFGPGTRLTVL.

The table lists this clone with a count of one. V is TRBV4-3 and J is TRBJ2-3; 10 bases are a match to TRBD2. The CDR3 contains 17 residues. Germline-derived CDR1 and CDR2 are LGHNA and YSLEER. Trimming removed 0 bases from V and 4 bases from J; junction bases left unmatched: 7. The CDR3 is CASSQETGTSVPDTQYF. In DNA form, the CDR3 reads TGCGCCAGCAGCCAAGAGACCGGGACTAGCGTGCCAGATACGCAGTATTTT.

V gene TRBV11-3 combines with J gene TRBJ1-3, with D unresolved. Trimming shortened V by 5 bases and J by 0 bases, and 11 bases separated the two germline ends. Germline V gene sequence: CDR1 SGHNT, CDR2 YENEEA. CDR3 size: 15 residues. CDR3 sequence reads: CASSPRRPSGNTIYF. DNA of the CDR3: TGTGCCAGCAGCCCCCGAAGACCCTCTGGAAACACCATATATTTT.

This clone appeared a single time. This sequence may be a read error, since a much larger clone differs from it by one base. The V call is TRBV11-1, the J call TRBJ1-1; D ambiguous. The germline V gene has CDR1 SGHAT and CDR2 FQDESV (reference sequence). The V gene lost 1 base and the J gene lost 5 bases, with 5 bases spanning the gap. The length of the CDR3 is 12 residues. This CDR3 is CASSLGETEAFF. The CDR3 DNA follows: TGTGCCAGCAGCTTAGGGGAAACTGAAGCTTTCTTT.

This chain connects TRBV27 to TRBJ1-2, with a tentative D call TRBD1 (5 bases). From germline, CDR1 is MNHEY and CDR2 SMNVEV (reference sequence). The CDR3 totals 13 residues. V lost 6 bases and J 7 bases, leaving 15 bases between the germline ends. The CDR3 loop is CASSPLGEVGYTF. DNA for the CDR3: TGTGCCAGCAGCCCCCTGGGGGAGGTTGGCTACACCTTC.

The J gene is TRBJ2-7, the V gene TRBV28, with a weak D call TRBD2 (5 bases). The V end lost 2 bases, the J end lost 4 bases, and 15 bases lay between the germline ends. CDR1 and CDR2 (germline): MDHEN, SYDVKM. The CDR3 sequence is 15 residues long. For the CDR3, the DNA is TGTGCCAGCAGTTTAAGGGAGCTCCGGAATTACGAGCAGTACTTC. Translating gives CASSLRELRNYEQYF.

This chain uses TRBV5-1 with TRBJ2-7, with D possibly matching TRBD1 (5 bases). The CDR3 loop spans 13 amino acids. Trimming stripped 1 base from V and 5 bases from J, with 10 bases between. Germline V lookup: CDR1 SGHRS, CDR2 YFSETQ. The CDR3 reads CASSLYQGNEQYF. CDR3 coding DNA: TGCGCCAGCAGCTTGTATCAGGGTAACGAGCAGTACTTC.

The CDR3 is CASSHPDSYEQYF. Written as DNA, the CDR3 is TGTGCCAGCAGCCACCCAGACAGTTACGAGCAGTACTTC. The V and J genes are TRBV5-6 and TRBJ2-7, with D possibly matching TRBD1 (5 bases). Germline lookup yields CDR1 SGHDT and CDR2 YYEEEE. V was clipped by 4 bases and J by 4 bases, with 12 bases between them. This CDR3 is built from 13 residues.

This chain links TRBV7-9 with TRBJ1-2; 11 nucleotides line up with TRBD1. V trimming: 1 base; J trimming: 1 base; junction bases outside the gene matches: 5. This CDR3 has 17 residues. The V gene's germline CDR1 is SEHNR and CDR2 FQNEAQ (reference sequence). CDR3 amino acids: CASSLGDRGEYNYGYTF. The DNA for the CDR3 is TGTGCCAGCAGCTTAGGGGACAGGGGGGAATATAACTATGGCTACACCTTC.

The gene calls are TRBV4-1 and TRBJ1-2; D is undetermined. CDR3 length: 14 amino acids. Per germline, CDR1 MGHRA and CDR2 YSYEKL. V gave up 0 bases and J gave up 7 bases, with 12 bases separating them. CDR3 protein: CASSQESTYGGYTF. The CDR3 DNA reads TGCGCCAGCAGCCAAGAGTCCACCTACGGTGGCTACACCTTC.

CDR3 amino acids: CASAPLTDTSPLHF. The CDR3 nucleotides are TGTGCCAGCGCCCCCTTAACAGATACTTCACCCCTCCACTTT. The rearrangement links TRBV6-1 to TRBJ1-6; no clear D. The V gene's germline CDR1 is MNHNS and CDR2 SASEGT. This CDR3 region has 14 residues. The V and J ends lost 8 bases and 9 bases respectively, with 17 bases between them.

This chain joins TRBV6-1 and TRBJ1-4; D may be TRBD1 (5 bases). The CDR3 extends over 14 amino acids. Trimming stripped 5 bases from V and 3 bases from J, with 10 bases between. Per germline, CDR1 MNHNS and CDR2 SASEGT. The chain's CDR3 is CASSSGGANEKLFF. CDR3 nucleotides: TGTGCCAGCAGTTCCGGAGGGGCTAATGAAAAACTGTTTTTT.